Listed below are T cell receptor beta chains from one sample, sequenced in a study of T cell clonotyping in hematopoietic cell transplantation. Assay: immunoSEQ multiplex PCR; the TCRdb copy retains only in-frame clones and omits some. The table shows some 19,000 clones, with around three quarters occurring only once. This specimen was peripheral blood mononuclear cells, taken before stem cell transplant. The receptors come from a man aged 60-69 years with acute myeloid leukemia. Some clones in this sample may be carry-over from other donors' samples. CDR3s include the opening cysteine and the closing phenylalanine or tryptophan.

cdr3_length v_call cdr3_aa
15 TRBV5-1 CASATGATGPYGYTF
16 TRBV30 CAWSHRLGTGDNEQFF
13 TRBV29-1 CSVEEQELEGYTF
15 TRBV9 CASSVDDNSPNGYTF
15 TRBV19 CASSMYWGAEYEQYF
15 TRBV6-4 CASSSRATGGNTIYF
14 TRBV6-5 CASSDIGANEKLFF
15 TRBV7-2 CASSLRGVFTDTQYF
14 TRBV7-6 CASSDPSTQYGYTF
13 TRBV7-8 CASSPPGHPSYTF
14 TRBV27 CASSQGRHTYEQYF
12 TRBV28 CASSWDRRTAFF
13 TRBV29-1 CSARQGAGNTIYF
15 TRBV15 CATSRESGGANEQFF
16 TRBV4-1 CASSQGTTGGNQPQHF
22 TRBV12-5 CASGLYRTGFKYLLSGANVLTF
15 TRBV7-2 CASSLGVSSDNEQFF
14 TRBV5-8 CASTGQARTNAQYF
16 TRBV25-1 CASSETGSFYNSPLHF
14 TRBV7-9 CASSHPWGEETQYF
15 TRBV7-8 CASSSQTGGIYEQYF
18 TRBV15 CATSRDGPRGGGYDEQYF
15 TRBV4-1 CASSQEGGYYNEQFF
14 TRBV6-5 CASSWGQGAYEQYF
14 TRBV4-3 CASSQDTATYGYTF
14 TRBV6-5 CASSYETENTEAFF
16 TRBV19 CASRENRVGLSTEAFF
14 TRBV5-1 CASRSSGPTDTQYF
13 TRBV4-3 CASSSGEGYEQYF
13 TRBV6-5 CASSYSGADEQFF
15 TRBV5-1 CASSLDGPPNNEQFF
13 TRBV10-3 CAISADKYNEQFF
14 TRBV9 CASSAGPGLEEQYF
15 TRBV7-2 CASSLEVTSNQPQHF
14 TRBV30 CAWRRISGANVLTF
15 TRBV7-2 CASSLSSGHYNEQFF
13 TRBV19 CASSIGTRRGYTF
11 TRBV2 CASSYQETQYF
15 TRBV5-1 CASSLVASREETQYF
14 TRBV9 CASSVEGGWKTQYF
15 TRBV7-6 CASSLSGGRTDTQYF
14 TRBV30 CAWSVSAWVGEQFF
13 TRBV10-3 CAIQGFANYGYTF
15 TRBV25-1 CASSELDTWTYGYTF
13 TRBV7-2 CASSSPRFSEQYF
15 TRBV9 CASSVSSGGIHEQYF
14 TRBV6-5 CASSPAEQGVEQFF
14 TRBV29-1 CSADLAGNQETQYF
15 TRBV6-5 CASSYSTSVDSPLHF
14 TRBV6-5 CASSYSTGANEAFF
16 TRBV7-8 CASSLSTGTMLYGYTF
13 TRBV4-3 CASSHPNREKLFF
15 TRBV7-9 CASSPRVSGANVLTF
15 TRBV11-3 CASSFGGSSYNEQFF
15 TRBV7-8 CASSLGGGSSYEQYF